This TCR beta chain originates from a study of blood T cell repertoires in COVID-19. This clone has just a few counts. Authors' analysis steps: From reference gene primer amplification, estimates of nucleated cell counts were derived. The repertoire was sequenced with immunoSEQ multiplex PCR; TCRdb's copy has only in-frame clones and lacks some. V, J and clone size were drawn from that table, and D and trimming were deduced from the DNA. The repertoire holds 70,000 to 100,000 clones, with 70% to 85% as singletons. This CDR3 contains 15 residues. The V and J ends lost 2 bases and 8 bases, in that order; junction bases with no gene match: 10. From germline, CDR1 is MNHEY and CDR2 SVGAGI.

The clonotype was recovered from a woman in her forties or fifties with acute or convalescent COVID-19. V gene TRBV6-5 combines with J gene TRBJ1-2, with 8 bases that match TRBD1. What was sequenced was peripheral blood. CDR3: CASSYMVRGQEGYTF. Written as DNA, the CDR3 is TGTGCCAGCAGTTACATGGTCAGGGGGCAGGAAGGCTACACCTTC.